These T cell receptor beta chains were read from a single sample in a study of T cell responses to AZD1222 COVID-19 vaccine. Using immunoSEQ multiplex PCR, the repertoire was profiled, and TCRdb retains in-frame clones only, with some absent. The table has about 92,000 clones, roughly 90% seen once; the top ten hold about 20%. The source material was peripheral blood, sampled on day 0 of AZD1222 vaccination. The receptors stem from an adult in good health. The CDR3 runs from the conserved cysteine through the conserved F or W. A D gene is named only where the DNA matches it firmly. Not all rows give a size; the values are once, few, many and, for expanded clones, a class.

v_call	d_call	clone_size	j_call	cdr3_aa	cdr3_nt
TRBV5-1	TRBD1	.	TRBJ2-7	CASSPPTGVGDEQYF	TGCGCCAGCAGCCCCCCAACAGGGGTTGGGGACGAGCAGTACTTC
TRBV28	.	.	TRBJ1-5	CASRGQSQPQHF	TGTGCCAGCAGGGGGCAATCTCAGCCCCAGCATTTT
TRBV10-3	TRBD1	few	TRBJ1-5	CAIRDRGNQPQHF	TGTGCCATTCGAGACAGGGGTAATCAGCCCCAGCATTTT
TRBV4-2	.	once	TRBJ2-1	CASSQGRGEGGEQFF	TGTGCCAGCAGCCAGGGGAGGGGGGAAGGCGGTGAGCAGTTCTTC
TRBV28	TRBD1	.	TRBJ1-3	CASRTGTGNTIYF	TGTGCCAGCAGGACAGGGACGGGAAACACCATATATTTT
TRBV30	.	.	TRBJ2-2	CAWSFTANTGELFF	TGTGCCTGGAGTTTTACAGCGAACACCGGGGAGCTGTTTTTT
TRBV12-3/TRBV12-4	.	once	TRBJ2-7	CASRVNWAYEQYF	TGTGCCAGCAGGGTCAATTGGGCCTACGAGCAGTACTTC
TRBV6-4	.	.	TRBJ1-1	CASSRAYSNTEAFF	TGTGCCAGCAGTAGGGCCTACTCGAACACTGAAGCTTTCTTT
TRBV7-2	.	.	TRBJ2-1	CASSLVATYNEQFF	TGTGCCAGCAGCTTAGTGGCTACATACAATGAGCAGTTCTTC
TRBV12-5	TRBD1	.	TRBJ1-2	CASGLFAGRDRGWYGYTF	TGTGCTAGTGGTTTGTTTGCCGGCCGGGACAGGGGGTGGTATGGCTACACCTTC